These 12 T cell receptor beta chains came from one sample sequenced in a study. The assay was immunoSEQ multiplex PCR, and TCRdb's table has in-frame clones only and misses some. The table includes under 55,000 clones, approximately 95% detected once. Sequences were obtained from PBMCs. All receptors derive from a man aged 40-49 years with rheumatoid arthritis.

This clone has more than one count but fewer than ten. J is TRBJ1-2 and V is TRBV29-1, with D unresolved. CDR3 length: 11 residues. From germline, CDR1 is SQVTM and CDR2 ANQGSEA. V was clipped by 3 bases and J by 8 bases, with 10 bases between them. The CDR3 region has the DNA TGCAGCGTTGAGTTGAAAGAAGGCTACACCTTC. Translation: CSVELKEGYTF.

This clone was observed a few times. The rearrangement joins TRBV11-3 to TRBJ1-1; TRBD1 matches at 9 bases. Germline CDR1 is SGHNT and CDR2 is YENEEA. After removal of 0 bases from V and 7 bases from J, the junction contained 9 bases not matched to a gene. CDR3 length: 16 residues. The CDR3 is CASSLDGRTGADEAFF. The CDR3 nucleotides are TGTGCCAGCAGCTTAGACGGGCGGACAGGGGCCGATGAAGCTTTCTTT.

The chain recombines TRBV5-1 with TRBJ2-6; 7 nucleotides match TRBD1. CDR1 is SGHRS, CDR2 YFSETQ, per germline. The V segment lost 0 bases and the J segment 4 bases; nucleotides outside the gene matches: 1. CDR3 length equals 15 residues. The CDR3 protein is CASSLEGAGANVLTF. DNA of the CDR3: TGCGCCAGCAGCTTGGAGGGGGCGGGGGCCAACGTCCTGACTTTC.

The V and J genes are TRBV9 and TRBJ1-2; maybe TRBD1 (5 bases). The germline V gene has CDR1 SGDLS and CDR2 YYNGEE. Deletions cut 0 bases from V and 4 bases from J, with 10 bases between. The CDR3 is 14 amino acids. Here the CDR3 reads CASSVGRGLYGYTF. The CDR3 nucleotides are TGTGCCAGCAGCGTAGGGCGGGGCCTCTATGGCTACACCTTC.

DNA of the CDR3: TGTGCCAGCAGTTACGACAGGAGAAATGAAAAACTGTTTTTT. It encodes CASSYDRRNEKLFF. V is TRBV6-5 and J is TRBJ1-4, with a tentative D call TRBD1 (6 bases). V lost 2 bases and J lost 5, with 9 bases in between. The CDR3 has 14 residues. Germline lookup yields CDR1 MNHEY and CDR2 SVGAGI.

V is TRBV15 and J is TRBJ2-7; D is tentatively TRBD1 or TRBD2 (5 bases each). Trimming removed 3 bases from V and 4 bases from J, with 16 bases in between. This CDR3 has 15 amino acids. Germline-derived CDR1 and CDR2 are LNHNV and YYDKDF (reference sequence). The CDR3 sequence is CATSSHTGRRYEQYF. The CDR3 DNA sequence: TGTGCCACCAGCAGCCACACGGGACGGCGGTACGAGCAGTACTTC.

CDR3 amino acids: CASSQPQQGSNYGYTF. DNA for the CDR3: TGCGCCAGCAGCCAACCCCAACAGGGTTCCAACTATGGCTACACCTTC. The chain uses TRBV4-1 and TRBJ1-2; possible D gene TRBD1, 6 bases. Looked up from germline, CDR1 is MGHRA and CDR2 is YSYEKL. The V end was cut by 2 bases, the J end by 2 bases, with 15 bases between. This CDR3 contains 16 residues.

V usage is TRBV19 and J usage is TRBJ1-5; D call uncertain. Trimming took 0 bases from V and 7 from J, leaving 10 bases between them. CDR3 size: 14 residues. The V gene's germline CDR1 is LNHDA and CDR2 SQIVND (reference sequence). CDR3 coding DNA: TGTGCCAGTAGTATAGAAAACAGTAGACAGCCCCAGCATTTT. Its protein is CASSIENSRQPQHF.

The chain combines TRBV28 with TRBJ1-2; D ambiguous. Germline CDR1 and CDR2: MDHEN and SYDVKM. The CDR3 totals 14 residues. V was pared by 6 bases and J by 3 bases, with 14 bases between. As DNA, the CDR3 is TGTGCCAGCAGCCATGAACCCTTAGACTATGGCTACACCTTC. This translates into CASSHEPLDYGYTF.

J is TRBJ2-1 and V is TRBV11-2; 11 positions agree with TRBD2. V lost 5 bases, J lost 0 bases, and 3 bases stayed unmatched. Per the germline V gene, CDR1 is SGHAT and CDR2 is FQNNGV. CDR3 length: 16 residues. Here the CDR3 DNA reads TGTGCCAGCAGCGGCGGACTAGCGGGCTCCTACAATGAGCAGTTCTTC. The encoded protein is CASSGGLAGSYNEQFF. The variable domain in full, completed from reference TRBV11-2 and TRBJ2-1, reads EAGVAQSPRYKIIEKRQSVAFWCNPISGHATLYWYQQILGQGPKLLIQFQNNGVVDDSQLPKDRFSAERLKGVDSTLKIQPAKLEDSAVYLCASSGGLAGSYNEQFFGPGTRLTVL.

J is TRBJ2-7 and V is TRBV7-6, with unresolved D. Germline CDR1 reads SGHVS; CDR2 reads FNYEAQ. This CDR3 has 14 residues. V was shortened by 1 base and J by 7 bases, with 14 bases between the two germline ends. Here the CDR3 reads CASSLGGSAWEQYF. CDR3 bases: TGTGCCAGCAGCTTAGGGGGTAGTGCTTGGGAGCAGTACTTC.

This rearrangement joins TRBV18 to TRBJ2-3, with no clear D. CDR3 length: 12 residues. The V end lost 3 bases, the J end lost 4 bases, and 5 bases lay between the germline ends. Germline V gene data show CDR1 as KGHSH and CDR2 as LQKENI. CDR3 nucleotide sequence: TGTGCCAGCTCACCGGTCTCAGATACGCAGTATTTT. Translating it yields CASSPVSDTQYF.